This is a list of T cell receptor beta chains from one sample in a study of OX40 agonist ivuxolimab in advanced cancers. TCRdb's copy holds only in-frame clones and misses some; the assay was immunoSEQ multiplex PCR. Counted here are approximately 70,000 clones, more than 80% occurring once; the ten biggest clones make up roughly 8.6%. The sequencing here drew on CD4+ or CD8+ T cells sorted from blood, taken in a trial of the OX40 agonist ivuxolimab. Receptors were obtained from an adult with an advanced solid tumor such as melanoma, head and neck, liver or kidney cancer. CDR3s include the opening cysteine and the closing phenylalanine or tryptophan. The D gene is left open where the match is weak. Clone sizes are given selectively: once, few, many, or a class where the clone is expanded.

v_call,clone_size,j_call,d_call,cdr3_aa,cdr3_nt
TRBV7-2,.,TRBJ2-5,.,CASSLRVLVETQYF,TGTGCCAGCAGCTTAAGGGTCTTGGTAGAGACCCAGTACTTC
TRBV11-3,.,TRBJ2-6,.,CASSLYRLANVLTF,TGTGCCAGCAGCTTGTACAGGCTGGCCAACGTCCTGACTTTC
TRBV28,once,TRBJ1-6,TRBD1,CASSLGGTGGKGSPLHF,TGTGCCAGCAGTTTGGGGGGGACAGGGGGGAAAGGTTCACCCCTCCACTTT
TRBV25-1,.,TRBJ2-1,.,CASSEWGSSYNEQFF,TGTGCCAGCAGTGAATGGGGGAGCTCCTACAATGAGCAGTTCTTC
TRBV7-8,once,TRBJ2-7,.,CASSSGPMYEQYF,TGTGCCAGCAGCTCAGGACCTATGTACGAGCAGTACTTC
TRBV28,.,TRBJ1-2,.,CASSLGDYGYTF,TGTGCCAGCAGTTTAGGGGACTATGGCTACACCTTC
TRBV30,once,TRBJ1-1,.,CAWRQMNTEAFF,TGTGCCTGGCGGCAGATGAACACTGAAGCTTTCTTT
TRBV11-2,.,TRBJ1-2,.,CASSLYRVPNYGYTF,TGTGCCAGCAGCTTATATCGAGTGCCCAACTATGGCTACACCTTC
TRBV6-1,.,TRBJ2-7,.,CASSQLGYEQYF,TGTGCCAGCAGTCAACTTGGATACGAGCAGTACTTC
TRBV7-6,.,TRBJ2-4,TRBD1,CASSLAGQGGGNIQYF,TGTGCCAGCAGCTTGGCGGGACAGGGAGGTGGCAACATTCAGTACTTC
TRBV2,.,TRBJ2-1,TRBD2,CASRRSGGGNEQFF,TGTGCTTCGAGAAGGAGCGGGGGAGGCAATGAGCAGTTCTTC
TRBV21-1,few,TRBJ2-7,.,CASSRFRISSYEQYF,TGTGCCAGCAGCAGATTCAGGATTAGCTCCTACGAGCAGTACTTC
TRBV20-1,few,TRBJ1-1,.,CSAKPEAFF,TGCAGTGCTAAACCTGAAGCTTTCTTT
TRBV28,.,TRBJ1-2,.,CASSLVLDYGYTF,TGTGCCAGCAGTTTAGTATTGGATTATGGCTACACCTTC
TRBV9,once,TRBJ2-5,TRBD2,CASSLAGAETQYF,TGTGCCAGCAGCCTAGCGGGGGCGGAGACCCAGTACTTC
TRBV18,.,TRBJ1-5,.,CASSPPEGHQPQHF,TGTGCCAGCTCACCCCCCGAGGGCCATCAGCCCCAGCATTTT
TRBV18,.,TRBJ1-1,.,CASSQTTGANTEAFF,TGTGCCAGCTCACAAACAACAGGCGCGAACACTGAAGCTTTCTTT
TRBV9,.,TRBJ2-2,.,CASSVAAGGHTGELFF,TGTGCCAGCAGCGTAGCTGCCGGGGGACACACCGGGGAGCTGTTTTTT
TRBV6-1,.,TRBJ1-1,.,CASSLSGKGAFF,TGTGCCAGCAGCCTCAGTGGGAAAGGAGCTTTCTTT
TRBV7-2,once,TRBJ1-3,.,CASSHDRGNTIYF,TGTGCCAGCAGCCATGACAGAGGAAACACCATATATTTT
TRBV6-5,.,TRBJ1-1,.,CASSYPGGTEAFF,TGTGCCAGCAGTTACCCCGGAGGCACTGAAGCTTTCTTT
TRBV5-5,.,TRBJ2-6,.,CASSLIGAGANVLTF,TGTGCCAGCAGCTTGATTGGGGCCGGGGCCAACGTCCTGACTTTC
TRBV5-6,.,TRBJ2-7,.,CASSLGGWGAYEQYF,TGTGCCAGCAGCCTGGGCGGGTGGGGGGCTTACGAGCAGTACTTC
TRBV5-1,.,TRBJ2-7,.,CASSLAQDPSYF,TGCGCCAGCAGCTTGGCCCAGGACCCCTCGTACTTC
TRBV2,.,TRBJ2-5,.,CASDYRGGEETQYF,TGTGCCAGCGACTATAGGGGGGGGGAAGAGACCCAGTACTTC
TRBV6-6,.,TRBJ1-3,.,CASSVSTLFSGNTIYF,TGTGCCAGCAGCGTTTCGACTCTTTTCTCTGGAAACACCATATATTTT
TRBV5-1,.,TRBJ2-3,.,CASSPYGADTDTQYF,TGCGCCAGCAGCCCGTACGGGGCTGACACAGATACGCAGTATTTT
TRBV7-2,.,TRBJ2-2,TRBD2,CASSPQAGGGGELFF,TGTGCCAGCAGCCCCCAGGCGGGGGGCGGCGGGGAGCTGTTTTTT
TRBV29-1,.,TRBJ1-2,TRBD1,CSAEDRGTNYGYTF,TGCAGCGCCGAGGACAGGGGGACTAACTATGGCTACACCTTC
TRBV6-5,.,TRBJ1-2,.,CASRRRWNYGYTF,TGTGCCAGCCGACGGCGATGGAACTATGGCTACACCTTC
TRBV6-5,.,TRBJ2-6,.,CASFQPDRANVLTF,TGTGCCAGCTTCCAACCGGACAGGGCCAACGTCCTGACTTTC
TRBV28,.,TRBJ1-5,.,CASLRGGSNQPQHF,TGTGCCAGCCTCCGAGGGGGAAGCAATCAGCCCCAGCATTTT
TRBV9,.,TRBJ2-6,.,CASTDSSGANVLTF,TGTGCCAGCACCGACAGCTCTGGGGCCAACGTCCTGACTTTC
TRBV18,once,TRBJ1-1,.,CASSPGLQGVSEAFF,TGTGCCAGCTCACCTGGACTACAGGGTGTGTCTGAAGCTTTCTTT
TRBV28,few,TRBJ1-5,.,CASNSQPQHF,TGTGCCAGCAACTCCCAGCCCCAGCATTTT
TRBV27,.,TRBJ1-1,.,CASNWGREYTEAFF,TGTGCCAGCAATTGGGGCAGGGAGTACACTGAAGCTTTCTTT
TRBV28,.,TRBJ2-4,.,CASSQQSSGNIQYF,TGTGCCAGCAGCCAGCAGAGCTCCGGAAACATTCAGTACTTC
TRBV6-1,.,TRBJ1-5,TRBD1,CASIGRGRLIQPQHF,TGTGCCAGCATAGGCAGGGGGAGGCTTATTCAGCCCCAGCATTTT
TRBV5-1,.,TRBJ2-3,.,CASSWTGRGGTDTQYF,TGCGCCAGCAGCTGGACCGGTCGAGGAGGCACAGATACGCAGTATTTT
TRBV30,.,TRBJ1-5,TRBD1,CAWTLGQGVRYSNQPQHF,TGTGCCTGGACCTTAGGGCAGGGGGTTAGGTATAGCAATCAGCCCCAGCATTTT
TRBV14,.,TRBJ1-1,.,CASSPQMGAEAFF,TGTGCCAGCAGCCCTCAGATGGGTGCTGAAGCTTTCTTT